These 21 T cell receptor beta chains were sequenced from one sample in a study of T cell changes during pregnancy in multiple sclerosis. Some clones are missing from TCRdb's copy, which holds only in-frame ones; the method was immunoSEQ multiplex PCR. The data contain about 68,000 clones, just over 90% of them seen just once; the ten biggest clones take up 1.5%. Here the sequenced sample was peripheral blood, taken in the third trimester of pregnancy. The receptors come from a female donor with multiple sclerosis, enrolled in a pregnancy study.

The chain joins TRBV19 to TRBJ2-3; possibly TRBD2 for D (6 bases). CDR3 length: 15 residues. The V and J ends lost 5 bases and 1 base respectively, with 13 bases between them. Per germline, CDR1 LNHDA and CDR2 SQIVND (reference sequence). The CDR3 reads CASSLGTFGTDTQYF. CDR3 DNA sequence: TGTGCCAGTAGTCTCGGGACTTTCGGCACAGATACGCAGTATTTT.

The V gene is TRBV19, the J gene TRBJ1-1, with a tentative D call TRBD1 (6 bases). There are 15 residues in the CDR3. The germline gives CDR1 LNHDA, CDR2 SQIVND (reference sequence). V lost 4 bases, J lost 1 base, and 13 bases lay in between. DNA for the CDR3: TGTGCCAGTAGTAGCCCGTTCAGGGGGAACACTGAAGCTTTCTTT. Its protein is CASSSPFRGNTEAFF.

The chain joins TRBV4-2 to TRBJ2-6; weak D call: TRBD2 (5 bases). The CDR3 has 18 residues. Trimming took off 0 bases at V and 1 base at J, with 13 bases between the two ends. From germline, CDR1 is LGHNA and CDR2 YNFKEQ. This CDR3 is CASSQDRLRGSGANVLTF. CDR3 bases: TGTGCCAGCAGCCAAGATCGTTTACGGGGATCTGGGGCCAACGTCCTGACTTTC.

V and J are TRBV19 and TRBJ1-1; 11 nucleotides agree with TRBD1. V lost 3 bases to trimming and J lost 5 bases; unmatched junction nucleotides: 2. Per germline, CDR1 LNHDA and CDR2 SQIVND (reference sequence). This CDR3 has 14 residues. For the CDR3, the DNA is TGTGCCAGTAGTATCGGGACAGGGGGAACTGAAGCTTTCTTT. It codes for CASSIGTGGTEAFF.

V and J are TRBV5-1 and TRBJ1-1, with a tentative D call TRBD1 (6 bases). Trimming shortened V by 4 bases and J by 0 bases, and 13 bases separated the two germline ends. The CDR3 has 15 residues. CDR1 is SGHRS, CDR2 YFSETQ, per germline. The CDR3 is CASSPPTGLNTEAFF. In nucleotides, the CDR3 is TGCGCCAGCAGCCCACCGACAGGACTGAACACTGAAGCTTTCTTT.

A single count supports this clone. The chain couples TRBV30 to TRBJ2-7; TRBD2 might be the D (5 bases). Trimming cost V 1 base and J 5 bases, with 9 bases left between them. From germline, CDR1 is GTSNPN and CDR2 SVGIG (reference sequence). This CDR3 is 12 amino acids long. The CDR3 DNA is TGTGCCTGGAGTGCGGGGTTTAACGAGCAGTACTTC. Translated: CAWSAGFNEQYF. The complete variable domain, with remaining parts taken from reference TRBV30 and TRBJ2-7, reads SQTIHQWPATLVQPVGSPLSLECTVEGTSNPNLYWYRQAAGRGLQLLFYSVGIGQISSEVPQNLSASRPQDRQFILSSKKLLLSDSGFYLCAWSAGFNEQYFGPGTRLTVT.

The chain combines TRBV4-1 with TRBJ2-5; TRBD1 aligns across 7 bases. This CDR3 is built from 17 residues. Trimming cost V 2 bases and J 4 bases; bases outside gene matches: 13. The germline gives CDR1 MGHRA, CDR2 YSYEKL. Here the CDR3 reads CASSQNQGDIIGETQYF. The CDR3 DNA is TGCGCCAGCAGCCAAAATCAGGGGGATATAATCGGAGAGACCCAGTACTTC.

The V and J genes are TRBV29-1 and TRBJ1-1; D gene unclear. The CDR3 is 10 amino acids. Germline CDR1 is SQVTM and CDR2 is ANQGSEA. V was shortened by 7 bases and J by 1 base, with 4 bases between the two germline ends. CDR3 coding DNA: TGCAGCGCCAGGAACACTGAAGCTTTCTTT. This translates into CSARNTEAFF.

This clone has a single count. V usage is TRBV5-1 and J usage is TRBJ2-1, with 10 nucleotides matching TRBD2. The CDR3 has 15 residues. Germline V gene lookup returns CDR1 SGHRS and CDR2 YFSETQ. Unmatched junction bases numbered 6, after V lost 0 bases and J lost 9 bases. The CDR3 loop reads CASSLGLAGAGEQFF. The DNA for the CDR3 is TGCGCCAGCAGCTTGGGGCTAGCGGGAGCCGGTGAGCAGTTCTTC.

The genes are TRBV6-1 and TRBJ2-1; no clear D. This CDR3 comprises 13 residues. Germline lookup yields CDR1 MNHNS and CDR2 SASEGT. The ends were cut back, 1 base at V and 9 bases at J, with 10 bases in the middle. The CDR3 bases are TGTGCCAGCAGTGAAGAAAGAGAGGTTGAGCAGTTCTTC. It codes for CASSEEREVEQFF.

V and J are TRBV9 and TRBJ2-7; 9 bases align to TRBD2. Looked up from germline, CDR1 is SGDLS and CDR2 is YYNGEE. V dropped 3 bases and J dropped 7; count of bases not matched to a gene: 5. The CDR3 consists of 13 residues. The CDR3 DNA sequence: TGTGCCAGCAGCGGCGGGGGGGGTCGGGAGCAGTACTTC. Amino acid sequence: CASSGGGGREQYF.

The rearrangement joins TRBV29-1 to TRBJ2-5, with 10 nucleotides matching TRBD1. CDR3 size: 13 residues. Germline V gene lookup returns CDR1 SQVTM and CDR2 ANQGSEA. With V trimmed by 3 bases and J by 4 bases, 2 bases remained unmatched. This chain's CDR3 is CSVETGGLETQYF. The DNA for the CDR3 is TGCAGCGTTGAGACAGGGGGCTTAGAGACCCAGTACTTC.

The chain uses TRBV9 and TRBJ2-4, with TRBD2 matching 13 bases. The CDR3 consists of 17 residues. Trimming at V came to 4 bases and at J to 4 bases, leaving 8 bases not matched to a gene. Per germline, CDR1 SGDLS and CDR2 YYNGEE. In DNA, the CDR3 is TGTGCCAGCAGCCCACACCCACTAGCGGGGGGGAAAAACATTCAGTACTTC. This encodes CASSPHPLAGGKNIQYF.

This chain links TRBV5-4 with TRBJ2-7; 10 bases agree with TRBD1. The CDR3 totals 14 residues. The germline CDR1 and CDR2 sequences are SGHNT and YYREEE (reference sequence). J was trimmed by 6 bases and V by 4 bases; bases with no gene match: 7. The DNA of the CDR3 is TGTGCCAGCAGCCATGGGGACAGGGGAACCGAGCAGTACTTC. As protein: CASSHGDRGTEQYF.

The V gene is TRBV4-2, the J gene TRBJ2-5, with D possibly TRBD1 on 6 matching bases. Germline V gives CDR1 LGHNA, CDR2 YNFKEQ. This CDR3 spans 14 amino acids. Between the trimmed V and J ends, which lost 8 bases and 2 bases, there was a span of 15 bases. CDR3 nucleotide sequence: TGTGCCAGCGGGCTAGGGGGTCCGCAAGAGACCCAGTACTTC. Translation gives CASGLGGPQETQYF.

CDR3 nucleotides: TGTGCCTGGAGTGTTTCATTAACTTTTGGCGGGACGAACACTGAAGCTTTCTTT. It encodes CAWSVSLTFGGTNTEAFF. The chain carries TRBV30 and TRBJ1-1; TRBD1 is a possible D gene (5 bases). V was pared by 0 bases and J by 1 base, with 21 bases between. The CDR3 covers 18 residues. Germline V CDR1 and CDR2: GTSNPN, SVGIG (reference sequence).

The chain joins TRBV30 to TRBJ2-5; 7 nucleotides line up with TRBD1. The CDR3 runs to 14 residues. V shed 0 bases, J shed 1 base, and the junction held 2 bases outside the gene matches. Per germline, CDR1 GTSNPN and CDR2 SVGIG (reference sequence). CDR3 coding DNA: TGTGCCTGGAGTGTGGGACAGTTCCAAGAGACCCAGTACTTC. Translation gives CAWSVGQFQETQYF.

CDR3 sequence: CASSHGSMNTEAFF. The CDR3 DNA follows: TGTGCCAGCAGTCACGGTTCCATGAACACTGAAGCTTTCTTT. The J gene is TRBJ1-1, the V gene TRBV27; D gene uncertain. Per the germline V gene, CDR1 is MNHEY and CDR2 is SMNVEV (reference sequence). The V gene lost 5 bases and the J gene lost 0 bases, with 10 bases spanning the gap. The CDR3 contains 14 residues.

The sample holds a few counts of this clone. The gene calls are TRBV18 and TRBJ2-2; D not resolved. Germline V gives CDR1 KGHSH, CDR2 LQKENI. The CDR3 covers 12 residues. With 6 bases removed from V and 7 bases from J, the gap between germline ends came to 9 bases. The CDR3 sequence: CASSLLGGELFF. CDR3 in DNA: TGTGCCAGCTCCCTTCTCGGCGGGGAGCTGTTTTTT.

J is TRBJ2-2 and V is TRBV5-5, with 7 bases that match TRBD1. This CDR3 spans 15 amino acids. CDR1 and CDR2 from the germline V gene are SGHKS and YYEKEE (reference sequence). The J segment lost 5 bases and the V segment lost 3 bases, leaving 7 bases of the junction unmatched. CDR3 in amino acids: CASSSSTGETGELFF. In nucleotides, the CDR3 is TGTGCCAGCAGCTCGAGTACAGGGGAGACCGGGGAGCTGTTTTTT.

The chain joins TRBV2 to TRBJ2-3, with D maybe TRBD1 (5 bases). Germline assignment: CDR1 SNHLY and CDR2 FYNNEI. CDR3 length: 16 amino acids. The V end lost 3 bases, the J end lost 0 bases, and 13 bases lay between the germline ends. This chain's CDR3 is CASSDSYRTSTDTQYF. Written as DNA, the CDR3 is TGTGCCAGCAGTGATTCCTACAGGACCAGCACAGATACGCAGTATTTT.